A selection of T cell receptor beta chains follows, all from one sample in a study of PD-1 blockade in classical Hodgkin lymphoma. The method was immunoSEQ multiplex PCR; TCRdb's version includes in-frame clones alone and lacks a portion of them. The profile shows around 93,000 clones, about 77% of them singletons. The material sequenced was peripheral blood mononuclear cells (PBMCs), taken before the fourth cycle of nivolumab. The receptors originated from a human donor with classical Hodgkin lymphoma. Both conserved end residues are part of each CDR3. D genes are given only for firm matches. Size values are once, few and many counts, or a class for expanded clones, and some rows have none.

D: TRBD2
J: TRBJ2-7
V: TRBV28
size: -
DNA: TGTGCCAGCAGCCCTCTAGCGGTCTCCCCCTACTACGAGCAGTACTTC
CDR3: CASSPLAVSPYYEQYF

D: -
J: TRBJ2-5
V: TRBV5-1
size: -
DNA: TGCGCCAGCTTGCGGGGACCCAACCAAGAGACCCAGTACTTC
CDR3: CASLRGPNQETQYF

D: TRBD2
J: TRBJ2-7
V: TRBV4-2
size: once
DNA: TGTGCCAGCAGCCAAGAGCTAGCGGGAGTCAACTACGAGCAGTACTTC
CDR3: CASSQELAGVNYEQYF

D: -
J: TRBJ2-1
V: TRBV7-9
size: -
DNA: TGTGCCAGCAGCTTAGCGGCGGGACCGCTTAGCAATGAGCAGTTCTTC
CDR3: CASSLAAGPLSNEQFF

D: TRBD2
J: TRBJ2-3
V: TRBV6-5
size: once
DNA: TGTGCCAGCAGTAGGGTGGCTAGCGGGAGATTTACGCAGTATTTT
CDR3: CASSRVASGRFTQYF

D: -
J: TRBJ2-3
V: TRBV10-2
size: -
DNA: TGCGCCAGCAGTGAGTCGAGGACCCCGGGGGATACGCAGTATTTT
CDR3: CASSESRTPGDTQYF

D: -
J: TRBJ1-2
V: TRBV6-6
size: -
DNA: TGTGCCAGCAGTTACAGACAGTCCACCAACATCTATGGCTACACCTTC
CDR3: CASSYRQSTNIYGYTF

D: -
J: TRBJ1-1
V: TRBV15
size: few
DNA: TGTGCCACCAGCAGAGAGGGAGGGACCCGAGAAGAAGCTTTCTTT
CDR3: CATSREGGTREEAFF

D: -
J: TRBJ2-7
V: TRBV18
size: -
DNA: TGTGCCAGCTCGACCGGGACTTTGCCCGAGCAGTACTTC
CDR3: CASSTGTLPEQYF

D: -
J: TRBJ2-2
V: TRBV7-2
size: few
DNA: TGTGCCAGCAGCCCTCAGGGGAGGACCGGGGAGCTGTTTTTT
CDR3: CASSPQGRTGELFF

D: TRBD1
J: TRBJ1-1
V: TRBV9
size: -
DNA: TGTGCCAGCAGCGTAGAGTCACAGGGGGTAGCTTTCTTT
CDR3: CASSVESQGVAFF

D: TRBD2
J: TRBJ2-7
V: TRBV11-2
size: once
DNA: TGTGCCAGCAGCTCACGGACTAGCGGGATATACGAGCAGTACTTC
CDR3: CASSSRTSGIYEQYF

D: -
J: TRBJ2-1
V: TRBV27
size: once
DNA: TGTGCCAGCAGAACTGCCAATGAGCAGTTCTTC
CDR3: CASRTANEQFF

D: -
J: TRBJ2-3
V: TRBV9
size: -
DNA: TGTGCCAGCAGCGTAGCCACAGATACGCAGTATTTT
CDR3: CASSVATDTQYF

D: TRBD1
J: TRBJ2-3
V: TRBV6-6
size: -
DNA: TGTGCCAGCAGTGGACAGGCTAGTAATACGCAGTATTTT
CDR3: CASSGQASNTQYF

D: TRBD1
J: TRBJ1-2
V: TRBV6-6
size: -
DNA: TGTGCCAGCAGTCGCGACAGGGCTCACCATAACTATGGCTACACCTTC
CDR3: CASSRDRAHHNYGYTF

D: -
J: TRBJ2-5
V: TRBV2
size: -
DNA: TGTGCCAGCAATTGGGGGAGAGAGACCCAGTACTTC
CDR3: CASNWGRETQYF

D: TRBD2
J: TRBJ2-2
V: TRBV11-2
size: -
DNA: TGTGCCAGCAGCTTAGGCGGGACTAGAACCGGGGAGCTGTTTTTT
CDR3: CASSLGGTRTGELFF

D: -
J: TRBJ1-4
V: TRBV5-8
size: many
DNA: TGTGCCAGCAGCTTCGGGCAGCCAATTAATGAAAAACTGTTTTTT
CDR3: CASSFGQPINEKLFF

D: -
J: TRBJ2-3
V: TRBV6-5
size: -
DNA: TGTGCCAGCAGTTACAGGGGACTCTCCAGGGGGGATACGCAGTATTTT
CDR3: CASSYRGLSRGDTQYF

D: TRBD1
J: TRBJ2-2
V: TRBV6-1
size: -
DNA: TGTGCCAGCAGTGAAGAGCAGGGGGTGGTCACCGGGGAGCTGTTTTTT
CDR3: CASSEEQGVVTGELFF

D: -
J: TRBJ2-2
V: TRBV6-6
size: -
DNA: TGTGCCAGCAGTTCCACCACCGGGGAGCTGTTTTTT
CDR3: CASSSTTGELFF

D: -
J: TRBJ1-3
V: TRBV19
size: -
DNA: TGTGCCAGTAGGGACCAGAGCTCTGGAAACACCATATATTTT
CDR3: CASRDQSSGNTIYF

D: TRBD1
J: TRBJ1-1
V: TRBV2
size: -
DNA: TGTGCCAGTGGACAGGTTGAAGCTTTCTTT
CDR3: CASGQVEAFF

D: TRBD2
J: TRBJ2-3
V: TRBV7-2
size: -
DNA: TGTGCCAGCAGCTCCAGGAGGCGGGGGGAGGGAGATACGCAGTATTTT
CDR3: CASSSRRRGEGDTQYF

D: -
J: TRBJ1-1
V: TRBV11-2
size: few
DNA: TGTGCCAGCAGCTTAACTGATAACACTGAAGCTTTCTTT
CDR3: CASSLTDNTEAFF

D: -
J: TRBJ1-6
V: TRBV4-2
size: -
DNA: TGTGCCAGCAGCCACTTGGGGGATAATTCACCCCTCCACTTT
CDR3: CASSHLGDNSPLHF

D: -
J: TRBJ2-7
V: TRBV6-6
size: -
DNA: TGTGCCAGCAGCCAAATTAGCCGTCAGTACTTC
CDR3: CASSQISRQYF

D: TRBD1
J: TRBJ1-5
V: TRBV4-3
size: -
DNA: TGCGCCAGCAGCCAAACCAGGGGGCTATCAAATCAGCCCCAGCATTTT
CDR3: CASSQTRGLSNQPQHF

D: -
J: TRBJ1-1
V: TRBV9
size: -
DNA: TGTGCCAGCAGCGTAGCGGGACAAAGAACAACTGAAGCTTTCTTT
CDR3: CASSVAGQRTTEAFF

D: TRBD1
J: TRBJ1-2
V: TRBV10-3
size: -
DNA: TGTGCCATCAGTGAGTCCGGGACAGGGTATGGCTACACCTTC
CDR3: CAISESGTGYGYTF

D: -
J: TRBJ2-3
V: TRBV19
size: -
DNA: TGTGCCAGTAGTGTACTCCGCACAGATACGCAGTATTTT
CDR3: CASSVLRTDTQYF

D: -
J: TRBJ2-3
V: TRBV5-4
size: few
DNA: TGTGCCAGCAGCCCGCGCGGTCTTCCCCTAGGGGATACGCAGTATTTT
CDR3: CASSPRGLPLGDTQYF

D: TRBD2
J: TRBJ2-3
V: TRBV27
size: -
DNA: TGTGCCAGCAGTCCTAGCGGGGCAGATACGCAGTATTTT
CDR3: CASSPSGADTQYF

D: -
J: TRBJ1-4
V: TRBV5-1
size: -
DNA: TGCGCCAGCAGGGGTTGGGGGTCGAATGAAAAACTGTTTTTT
CDR3: CASRGWGSNEKLFF

D: -
J: TRBJ1-2
V: TRBV9
size: once
DNA: TGTGCCAGCAGCGTAGGTGGGGGGTATGGCTACACCTTC
CDR3: CASSVGGGYGYTF

D: -
J: TRBJ2-6
V: TRBV19
size: -
DNA: TGTGCCAGTAGTATAGATCTCGAAGGATTCGTCCTGACTTTC
CDR3: CASSIDLEGFVLTF

D: -
J: TRBJ2-1
V: TRBV7-6
size: -
DNA: TGTGCCAGCAGCTTCGATAGGGGGGGGCGAATACGGAATGAGCAGTTCTTC
CDR3: CASSFDRGGRIRNEQFF

D: -
J: TRBJ2-5
V: TRBV4-2
size: few
DNA: TGTGCCAGCAGCGTACGGGGAGGTGGGGAGACCCAGTACTTC
CDR3: CASSVRGGGETQYF

D: TRBD2
J: TRBJ2-1
V: TRBV7-2
size: -
DNA: TGTGCCAGCAGCCCATTTAAGGCTAGCGGGAATAATGAGCAGTTCTTC
CDR3: CASSPFKASGNNEQFF

D: TRBD2
J: TRBJ2-7
V: TRBV19
size: -
DNA: TGTGCCACAAGACTAGCGGGAGAGTACGAGCAGTACTTC
CDR3: CATRLAGEYEQYF

D: -
J: TRBJ1-5
V: TRBV10-3
size: -
DNA: TGTGCCATCAGTGAGTTTTGGAGTCAGCCCCAGCATTTT
CDR3: CAISEFWSQPQHF

D: TRBD2
J: TRBJ2-1
V: TRBV5-1
size: -
DNA: TGCGCCAGCAGCTTTAGCGGGGGGCGGGCCAATGAGCAGTTCTTC
CDR3: CASSFSGGRANEQFF